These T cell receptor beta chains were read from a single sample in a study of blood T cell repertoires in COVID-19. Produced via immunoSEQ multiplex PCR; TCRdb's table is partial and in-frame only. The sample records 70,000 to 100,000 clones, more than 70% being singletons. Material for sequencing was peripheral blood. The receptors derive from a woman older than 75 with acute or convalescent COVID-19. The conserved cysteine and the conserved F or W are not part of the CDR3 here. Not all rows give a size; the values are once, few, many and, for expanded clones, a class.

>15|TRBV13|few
ASSLEEDRGLSYEQY
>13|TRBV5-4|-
ASRDQRGSTDTQY
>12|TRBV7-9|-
ASRGQGNNSPLH
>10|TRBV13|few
ASSVGPSGYT
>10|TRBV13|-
ASSSLQSRQY
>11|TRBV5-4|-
ASTPQGFETQY
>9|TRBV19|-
ASSMRGELF
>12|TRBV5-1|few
ASSSGQGANGYT
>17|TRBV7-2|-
ASSLAGRGPLTDNSPLH
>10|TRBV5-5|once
ASSFFGRGYT
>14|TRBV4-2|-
ASSQGQALAYNEQF
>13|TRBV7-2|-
ASSPAGDMNTEAF
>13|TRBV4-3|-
ASSPNGGRFTEAF
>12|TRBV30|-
AWSVRLINEKLF
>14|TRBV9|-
ASSLSGLAGGETQY
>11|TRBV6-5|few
ASRQGIGSPLH
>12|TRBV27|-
ASSLEGSNQPQH
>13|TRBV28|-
ASRGLTSGEYEQY
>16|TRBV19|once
ASSSRTGAPDYTGELF
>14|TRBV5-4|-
ASSLVERRGTDTQY
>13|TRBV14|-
ASSQTGGVNEKLF
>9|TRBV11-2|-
ASSWGLEAF
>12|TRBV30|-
AWSTGAGGNTIY
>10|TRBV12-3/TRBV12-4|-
ASSFQEGGYT
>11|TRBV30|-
AWQQADNSPLH
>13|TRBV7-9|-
ASRSGAGGNYEQY
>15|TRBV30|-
AWSPLYGRGDGEKLF
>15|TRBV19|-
ASSVLAGGSSTDTQY
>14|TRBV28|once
ASSLSGTFMNTEAF
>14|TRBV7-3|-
ASSSRQGDGVEKLF